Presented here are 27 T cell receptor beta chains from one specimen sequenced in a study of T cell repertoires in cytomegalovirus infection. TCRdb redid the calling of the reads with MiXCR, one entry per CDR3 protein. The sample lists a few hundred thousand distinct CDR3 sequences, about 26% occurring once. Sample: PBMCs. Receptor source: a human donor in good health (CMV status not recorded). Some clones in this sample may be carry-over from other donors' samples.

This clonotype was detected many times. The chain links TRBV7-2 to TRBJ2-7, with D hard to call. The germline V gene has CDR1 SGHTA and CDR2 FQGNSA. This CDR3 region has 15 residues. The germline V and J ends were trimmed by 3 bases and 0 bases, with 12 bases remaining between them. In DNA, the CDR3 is TGTGCCAGCAGCTTCCGGAACTTAAGCTCCTACGAGCAGTACTTC. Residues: CASSFRNLSSYEQYF.

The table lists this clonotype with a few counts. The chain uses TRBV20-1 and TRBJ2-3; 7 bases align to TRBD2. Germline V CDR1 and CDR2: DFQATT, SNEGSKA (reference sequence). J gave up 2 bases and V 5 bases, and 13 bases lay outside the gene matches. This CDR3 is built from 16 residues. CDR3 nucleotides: TGCAGTGCTGGGGGGTCCCCAGCGGGGTACACAGATACGCAGTATTTT. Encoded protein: CSAGGSPAGYTDTQYF.

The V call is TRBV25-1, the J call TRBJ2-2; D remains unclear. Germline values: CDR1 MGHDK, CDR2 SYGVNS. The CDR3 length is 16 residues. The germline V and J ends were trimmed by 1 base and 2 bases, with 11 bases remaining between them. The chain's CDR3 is CASSELPTSNTGELFF. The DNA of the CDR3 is TGTGCCAGCAGTGAATTACCGACTTCAAACACCGGGGAGCTGTTTTTT. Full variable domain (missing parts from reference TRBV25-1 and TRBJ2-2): EADIYQTPRYLVIGTGKKITLECSQTMGHDKMYWYQQDPGMELHLIHYSYGVNSTEKGDLSSESTVSRIRTEHFPLTLESARPSHTSQYLCASSELPTSNTGELFFGEGSRLTVL.

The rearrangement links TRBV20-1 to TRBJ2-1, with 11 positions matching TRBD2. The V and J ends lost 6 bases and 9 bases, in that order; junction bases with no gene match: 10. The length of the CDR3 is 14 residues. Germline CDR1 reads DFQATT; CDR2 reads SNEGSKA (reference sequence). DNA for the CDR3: TGCAGTGCGATTACTAGCGGGAGTCTCAGTGAGCAGTTCTTC. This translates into CSAITSGSLSEQFF.

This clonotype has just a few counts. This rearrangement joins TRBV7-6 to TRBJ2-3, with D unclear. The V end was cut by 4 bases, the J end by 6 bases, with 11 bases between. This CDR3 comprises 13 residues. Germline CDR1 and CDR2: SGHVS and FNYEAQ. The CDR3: CASSSGLGDTQYF. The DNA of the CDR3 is TGTGCCAGCAGCTCGGGCCTTGGGGATACGCAGTATTTT.

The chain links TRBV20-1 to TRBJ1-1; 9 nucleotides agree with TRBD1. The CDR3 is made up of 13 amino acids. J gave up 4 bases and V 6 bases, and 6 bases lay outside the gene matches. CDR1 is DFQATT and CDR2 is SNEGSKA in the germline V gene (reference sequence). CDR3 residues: CSASTGGFTEAFF. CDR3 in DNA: TGCAGTGCGTCGACAGGGGGTTTCACTGAAGCTTTCTTT.

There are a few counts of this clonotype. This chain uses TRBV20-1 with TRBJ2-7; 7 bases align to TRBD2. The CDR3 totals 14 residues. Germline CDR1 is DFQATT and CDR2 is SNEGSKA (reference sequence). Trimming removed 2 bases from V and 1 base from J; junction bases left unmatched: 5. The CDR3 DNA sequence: TGCAGTGCTAGAAGGGAGGGCAGATCCTACGAGCAGTACGTC. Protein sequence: CSARREGRSYEQYV.

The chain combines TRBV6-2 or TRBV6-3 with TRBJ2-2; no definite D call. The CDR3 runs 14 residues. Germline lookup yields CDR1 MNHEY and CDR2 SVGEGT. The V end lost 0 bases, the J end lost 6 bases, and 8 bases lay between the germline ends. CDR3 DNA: TGTGCCAGCAGTTACTCGCGAGTCTCCGGGGAGCTGTTTTTT. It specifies CASSYSRVSGELFF.

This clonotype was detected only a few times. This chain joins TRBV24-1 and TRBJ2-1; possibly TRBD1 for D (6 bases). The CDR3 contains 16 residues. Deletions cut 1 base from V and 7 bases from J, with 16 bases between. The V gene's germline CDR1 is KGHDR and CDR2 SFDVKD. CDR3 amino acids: CATSDLQGGEWNEQFF. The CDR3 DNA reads TGTGCCACCAGTGATTTACAGGGCGGCGAATGGAATGAGCAGTTCTTC.

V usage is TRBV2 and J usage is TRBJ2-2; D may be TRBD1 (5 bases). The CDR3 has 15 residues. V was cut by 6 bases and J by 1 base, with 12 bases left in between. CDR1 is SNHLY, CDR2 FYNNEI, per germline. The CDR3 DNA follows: TGTGCCAGCAGCCCTCAGGGCTTGAACACCGGGGAGCTGTTTTTT. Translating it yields CASSPQGLNTGELFF.

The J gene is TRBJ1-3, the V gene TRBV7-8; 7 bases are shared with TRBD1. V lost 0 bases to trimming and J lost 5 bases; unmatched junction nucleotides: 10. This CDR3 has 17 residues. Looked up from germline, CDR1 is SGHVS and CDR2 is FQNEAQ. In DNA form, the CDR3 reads TGTGCCAGCAGCTTAGCAGGGCAGGGGGTATCGAGAAACACCATATATTTT. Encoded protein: CASSLAGQGVSRNTIYF.

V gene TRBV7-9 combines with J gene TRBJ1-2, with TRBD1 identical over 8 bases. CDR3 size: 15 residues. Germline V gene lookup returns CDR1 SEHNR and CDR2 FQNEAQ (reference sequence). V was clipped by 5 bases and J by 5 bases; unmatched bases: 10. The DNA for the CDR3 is TGTGCCAGCAGCCCCCGACAGGGGTTAGAATATGGCTACACCTTC. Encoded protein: CASSPRQGLEYGYTF.

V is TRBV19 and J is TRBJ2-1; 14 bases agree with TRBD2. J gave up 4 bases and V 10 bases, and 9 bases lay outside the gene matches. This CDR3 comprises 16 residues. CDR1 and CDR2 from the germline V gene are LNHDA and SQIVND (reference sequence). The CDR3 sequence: CAIAPGTSGGYNEQFF. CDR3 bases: TGTGCCATCGCCCCCGGGACTAGCGGGGGATACAATGAGCAGTTCTTC.

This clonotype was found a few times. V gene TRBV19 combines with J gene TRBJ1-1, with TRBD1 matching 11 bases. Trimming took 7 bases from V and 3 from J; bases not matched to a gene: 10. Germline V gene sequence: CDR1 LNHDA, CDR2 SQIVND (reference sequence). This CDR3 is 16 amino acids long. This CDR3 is CASTSPQGQGDTEAFF. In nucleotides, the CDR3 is TGTGCCAGTACCTCCCCTCAGGGACAGGGGGACACTGAAGCTTTCTTT. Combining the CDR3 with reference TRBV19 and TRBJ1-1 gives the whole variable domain DGGITQSPKYLFRKEGQNVTLSCEQNLNHDAMYWYRQDPGQGLRLIYYSQIVNDFQKGDIAEGYSVSREKKESFPLTVTSAQKNPTAFYLCASTSPQGQGDTEAFFGQGTRLTVV.

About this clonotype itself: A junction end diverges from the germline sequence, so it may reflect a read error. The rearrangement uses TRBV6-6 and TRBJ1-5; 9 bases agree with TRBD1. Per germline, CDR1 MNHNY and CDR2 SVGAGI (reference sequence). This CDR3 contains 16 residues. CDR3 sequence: CVSTNAGQGYNQPQHF. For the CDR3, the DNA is TGTGTCAGCACCAATGCGGGACAGGGATACAATCAGCCCCAGCATTTT.

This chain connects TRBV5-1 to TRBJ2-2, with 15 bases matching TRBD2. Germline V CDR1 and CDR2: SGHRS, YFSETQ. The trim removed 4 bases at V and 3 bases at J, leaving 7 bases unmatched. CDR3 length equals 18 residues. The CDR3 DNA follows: TGCGCCAGCAGCCATCGGACTAGCGGGAGGGCCGACACCGGGGAGCTGTTTTTT. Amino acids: CASSHRTSGRADTGELFF.

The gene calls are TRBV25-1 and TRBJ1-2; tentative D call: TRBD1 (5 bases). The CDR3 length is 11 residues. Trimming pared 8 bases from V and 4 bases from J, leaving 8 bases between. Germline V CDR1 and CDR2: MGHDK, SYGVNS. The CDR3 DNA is TGTGCCAGCGGGGCGTCCTATGGCTACACCTTC. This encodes CASGASYGYTF.

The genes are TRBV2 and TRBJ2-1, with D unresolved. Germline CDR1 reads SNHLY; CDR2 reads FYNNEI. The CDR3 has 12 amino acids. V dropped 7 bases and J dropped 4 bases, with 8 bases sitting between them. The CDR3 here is CASKNRYNEQFF. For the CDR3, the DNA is TGTGCCAGCAAAAACAGATACAATGAGCAGTTCTTC.

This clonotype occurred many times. The CDR3 reads CASDRGPWMNTEAFF. CDR3 bases: TGTGCCAGCGACAGGGGGCCTTGGATGAACACTGAAGCTTTCTTT. The chain uses TRBV5-5 and TRBJ1-1, with TRBD1 identical over 10 bases. The CDR3 has 15 amino acids. With V trimmed by 7 bases and J by 0 bases, 6 bases remained unmatched. Germline CDR1 SGHKS, CDR2 YYEKEE (reference sequence).

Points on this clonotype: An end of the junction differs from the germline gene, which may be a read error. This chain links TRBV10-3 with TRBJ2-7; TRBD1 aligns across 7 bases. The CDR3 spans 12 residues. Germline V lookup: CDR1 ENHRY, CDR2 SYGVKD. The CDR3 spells CAIRSQGERWDF. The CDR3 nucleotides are TGTGCCATCAGATCGCAGGGGGAAAGGTGGGACTTC.

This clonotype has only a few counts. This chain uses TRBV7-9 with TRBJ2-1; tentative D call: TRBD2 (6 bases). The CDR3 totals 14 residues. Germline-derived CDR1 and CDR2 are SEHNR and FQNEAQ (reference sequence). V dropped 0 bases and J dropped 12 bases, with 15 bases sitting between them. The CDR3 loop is CASSLALLALTQFF. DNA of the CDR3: TGTGCCAGCAGCTTAGCCCTTCTAGCGCTGACGCAGTTCTTC.

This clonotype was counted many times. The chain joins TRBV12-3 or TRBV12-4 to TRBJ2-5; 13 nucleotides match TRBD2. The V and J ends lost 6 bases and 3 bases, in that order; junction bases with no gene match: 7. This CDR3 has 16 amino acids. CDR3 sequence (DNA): TGTGCCAGCAGCATTTACGGACTAGCGGGAGAAGAGACCCAGTACTTC. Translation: CASSIYGLAGEETQYF.

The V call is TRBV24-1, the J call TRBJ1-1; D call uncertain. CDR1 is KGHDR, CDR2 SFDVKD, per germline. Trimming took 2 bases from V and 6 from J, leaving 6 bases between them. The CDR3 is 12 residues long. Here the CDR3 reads CATSDSSAEAFF. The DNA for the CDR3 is TGTGCCACCAGTGATTCTAGCGCTGAAGCTTTCTTT.

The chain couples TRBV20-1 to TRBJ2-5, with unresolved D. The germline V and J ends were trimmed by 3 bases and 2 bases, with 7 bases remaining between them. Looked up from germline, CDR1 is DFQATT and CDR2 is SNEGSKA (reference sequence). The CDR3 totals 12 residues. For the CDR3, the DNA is TGCAGTGCTAGCTCAGTGCAAGAGACCCAGTACTTC. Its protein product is CSASSVQETQYF.

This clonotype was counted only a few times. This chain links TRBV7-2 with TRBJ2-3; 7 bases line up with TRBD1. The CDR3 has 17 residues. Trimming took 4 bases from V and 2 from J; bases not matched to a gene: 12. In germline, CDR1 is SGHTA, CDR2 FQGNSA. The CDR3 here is CASSSRLGTVVTDTQYF. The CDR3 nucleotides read TGTGCCAGCAGCTCCCGCCTGGGGACAGTTGTCACAGATACGCAGTATTTT.

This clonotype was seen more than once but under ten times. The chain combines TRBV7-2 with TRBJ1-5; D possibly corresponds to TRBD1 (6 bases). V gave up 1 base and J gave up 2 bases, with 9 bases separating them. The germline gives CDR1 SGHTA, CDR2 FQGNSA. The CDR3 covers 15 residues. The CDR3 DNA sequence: TGTGCCAGCAGCTTAGAACAGGGACGCAATCAGCCCCAGCATTTT. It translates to CASSLEQGRNQPQHF.

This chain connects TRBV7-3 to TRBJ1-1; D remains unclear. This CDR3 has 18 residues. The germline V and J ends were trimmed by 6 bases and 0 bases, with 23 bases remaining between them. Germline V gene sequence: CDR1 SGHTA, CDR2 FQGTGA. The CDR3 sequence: CASSNSSSVFRMNTEAFF. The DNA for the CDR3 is TGTGCCAGCAGTAATTCGAGTTCTGTTTTTCGGATGAACACTGAAGCTTTCTTT.